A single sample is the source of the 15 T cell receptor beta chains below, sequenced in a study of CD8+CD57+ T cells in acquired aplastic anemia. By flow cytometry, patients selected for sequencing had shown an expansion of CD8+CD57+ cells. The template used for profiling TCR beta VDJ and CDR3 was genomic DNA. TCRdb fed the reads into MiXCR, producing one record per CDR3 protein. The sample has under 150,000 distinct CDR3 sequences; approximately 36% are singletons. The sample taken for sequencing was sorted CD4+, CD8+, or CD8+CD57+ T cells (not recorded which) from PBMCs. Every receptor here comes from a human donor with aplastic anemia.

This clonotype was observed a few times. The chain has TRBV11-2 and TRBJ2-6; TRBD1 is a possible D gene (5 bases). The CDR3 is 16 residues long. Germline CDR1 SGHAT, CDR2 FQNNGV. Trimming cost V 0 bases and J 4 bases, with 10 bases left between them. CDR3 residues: CASSLDPGLGANVLTF. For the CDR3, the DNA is TGTGCCAGCAGCTTAGATCCAGGGCTCGGGGCCAACGTCCTGACTTTC.

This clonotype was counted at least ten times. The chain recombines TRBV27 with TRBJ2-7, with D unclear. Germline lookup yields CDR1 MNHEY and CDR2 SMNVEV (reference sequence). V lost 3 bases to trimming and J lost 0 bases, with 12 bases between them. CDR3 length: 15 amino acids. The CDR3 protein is CASSFKYSSSYEQYF. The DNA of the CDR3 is TGTGCCAGCAGTTTTAAGTACAGTAGCTCCTACGAGCAGTACTTC.

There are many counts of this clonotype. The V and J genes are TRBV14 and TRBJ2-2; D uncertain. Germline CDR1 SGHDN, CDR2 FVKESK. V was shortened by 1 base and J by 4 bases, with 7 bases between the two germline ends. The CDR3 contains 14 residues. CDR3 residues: CASSQVGGTGELFF. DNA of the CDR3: TGTGCCAGCAGCCAAGTAGGCGGCACCGGGGAGCTGTTTTTT.

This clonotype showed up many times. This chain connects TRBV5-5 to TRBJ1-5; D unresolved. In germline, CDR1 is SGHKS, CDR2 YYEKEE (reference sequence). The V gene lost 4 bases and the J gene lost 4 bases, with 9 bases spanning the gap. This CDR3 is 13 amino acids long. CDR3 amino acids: CASSPWINQPQHF. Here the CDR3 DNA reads TGTGCCAGCAGCCCTTGGATTAATCAGCCCCAGCATTTT.

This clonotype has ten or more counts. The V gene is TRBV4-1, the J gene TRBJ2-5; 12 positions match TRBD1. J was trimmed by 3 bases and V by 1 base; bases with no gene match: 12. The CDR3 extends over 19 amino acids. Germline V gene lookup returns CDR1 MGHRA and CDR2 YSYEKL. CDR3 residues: CASSQAPRGQGALKETQYF. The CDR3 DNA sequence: TGCGCCAGCAGCCAAGCCCCAAGGGGACAGGGGGCGCTAAAAGAGACCCAGTACTTC.

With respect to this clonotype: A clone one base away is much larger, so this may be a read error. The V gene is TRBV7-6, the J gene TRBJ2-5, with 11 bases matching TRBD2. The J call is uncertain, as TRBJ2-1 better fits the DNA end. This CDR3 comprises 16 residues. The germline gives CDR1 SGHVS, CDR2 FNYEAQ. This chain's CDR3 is CASSSFIAGGRNEQFF. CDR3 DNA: TGTGCCAGCAGCTCGTTTATAGCGGGGGGGCGTAATGAGCAGTTCTTC.

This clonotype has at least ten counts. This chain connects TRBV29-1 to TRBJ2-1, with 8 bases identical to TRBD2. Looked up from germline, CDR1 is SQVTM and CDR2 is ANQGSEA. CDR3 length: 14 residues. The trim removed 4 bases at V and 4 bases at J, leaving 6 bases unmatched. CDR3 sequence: CSVVIQRGYNEQFF. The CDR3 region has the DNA TGCAGCGTTGTCATCCAGCGGGGGTACAATGAGCAGTTCTTC.

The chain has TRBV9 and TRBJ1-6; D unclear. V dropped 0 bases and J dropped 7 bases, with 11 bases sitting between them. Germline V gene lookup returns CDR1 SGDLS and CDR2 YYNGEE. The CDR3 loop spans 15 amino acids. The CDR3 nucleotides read TGTGCCAGCAGCGTAGCTCAAGATCGGAATTCACCCCTCCACTTT. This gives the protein CASSVAQDRNSPLHF.

CDR3: CSVDNRATDTQYF. CDR3 in DNA: TGCAGCGTTGATAACAGGGCCACAGATACGCAGTATTTT. V is TRBV29-1 and J is TRBJ2-3, with D perhaps matching TRBD1 (6 bases). Germline V gene data show CDR1 as SQVTM and CDR2 as ANQGSEA. V was clipped by 3 bases and J by 2 bases, with 9 bases between them. This CDR3 is built from 13 residues.

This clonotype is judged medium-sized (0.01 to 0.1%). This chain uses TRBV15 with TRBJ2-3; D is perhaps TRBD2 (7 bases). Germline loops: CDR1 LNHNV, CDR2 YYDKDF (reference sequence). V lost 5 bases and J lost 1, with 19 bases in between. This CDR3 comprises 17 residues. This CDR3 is CATSSQGRGRGTDTQYF. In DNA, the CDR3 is TGTGCCACCAGCTCCCAGGGGAGGGGACGCGGCACAGATACGCAGTATTTT.

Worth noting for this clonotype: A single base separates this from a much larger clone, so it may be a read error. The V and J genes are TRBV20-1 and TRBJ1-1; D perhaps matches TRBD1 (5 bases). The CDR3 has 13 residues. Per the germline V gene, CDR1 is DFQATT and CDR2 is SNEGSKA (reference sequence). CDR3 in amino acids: CSARGRGVTKAFF. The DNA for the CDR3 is TGCAGTGCTAGAGGTCGGGGGGTCACTAAAGCTTTCTTT.

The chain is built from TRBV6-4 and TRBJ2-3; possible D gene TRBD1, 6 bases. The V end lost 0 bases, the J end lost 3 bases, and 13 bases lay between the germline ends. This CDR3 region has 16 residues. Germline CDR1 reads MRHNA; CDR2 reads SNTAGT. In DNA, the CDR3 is TGTGCCAGCAGTGACTCGAGAGGCAGGGGAACAGATACGCAGTATTTT. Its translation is CASSDSRGRGTDTQYF.

CDR3 amino acids: CASSLGSTETDTQYF. The CDR3 region has the DNA TGTGCCAGCAGCTTAGGAAGTACAGAAACTGATACGCAGTATTTT. J is TRBJ2-3 and V is TRBV7-6; D is undetermined. CDR1 and CDR2 (germline): SGHVS, FNYEAQ. The germline V and J ends were trimmed by 1 base and 6 bases, with 14 bases remaining between them. The CDR3 sequence is 15 residues long.

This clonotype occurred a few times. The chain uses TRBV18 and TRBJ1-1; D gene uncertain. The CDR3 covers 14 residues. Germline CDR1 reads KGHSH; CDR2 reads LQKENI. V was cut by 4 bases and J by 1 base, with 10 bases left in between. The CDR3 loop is CASSLTPGNTEAFF. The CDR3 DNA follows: TGTGCCAGCTCACTCACCCCGGGGAACACTGAAGCTTTCTTT. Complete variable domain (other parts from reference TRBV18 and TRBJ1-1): NAGVMQNPRHLVRRRGQEARLRCSPMKGHSHVYWYRQLPEEGLKFMVYLQKENIIDESGMPKERFSAEFPKEGPSILRIQQVVRGDSAAYFCASSLTPGNTEAFFGQGTRLTVV.

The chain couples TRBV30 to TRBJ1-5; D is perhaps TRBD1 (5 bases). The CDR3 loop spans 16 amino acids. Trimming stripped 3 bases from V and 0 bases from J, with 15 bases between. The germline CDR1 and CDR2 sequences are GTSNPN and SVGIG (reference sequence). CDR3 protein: CAWSHRGVSSNQPQHF. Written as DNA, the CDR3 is TGTGCCTGGAGCCATAGGGGTGTCAGTAGCAATCAGCCCCAGCATTTT. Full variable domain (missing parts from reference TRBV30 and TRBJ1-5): SQTIHQWPATLVQPVGSPLSLECTVEGTSNPNLYWYRQAAGRGLQLLFYSVGIGQISSEVPQNLSASRPQDRQFILSSKKLLLSDSGFYLCAWSHRGVSSNQPQHFGDGTRLSIL.